This record looks at one T cell receptor (beta chain) sequence and its context. The entry originates in a study of blood T cell repertoires in COVID-19. Study-wide background: Sites across the United States, Italy and Spain contributed samples from acute and convalescent COVID-19.

Sequencing was performed with immunoSEQ multiplex PCR; in TCRdb, only in-frame clones are kept and a portion is missing. The sample lists over 70,000 clones, about four fifths occurring once. V lost 5 bases to trimming and J lost 8 bases, with 12 bases between them. The CDR3 sequence is 11 residues long. The germline CDR1 and CDR2 sequences are DFQATT and SNEGSKA (reference sequence). The sample was peripheral blood. This sequence joins TRBV20-1 and TRBJ1-1; D not certain. The receptor comes from a man aged 70-80 years with COVID-19, enrolled during active disease. The DNA for the CDR3 is TGCAGTGCTGGGAGTTTGGTAGAAGCTTTCTTT. It translates to CSAGSLVEAFF.